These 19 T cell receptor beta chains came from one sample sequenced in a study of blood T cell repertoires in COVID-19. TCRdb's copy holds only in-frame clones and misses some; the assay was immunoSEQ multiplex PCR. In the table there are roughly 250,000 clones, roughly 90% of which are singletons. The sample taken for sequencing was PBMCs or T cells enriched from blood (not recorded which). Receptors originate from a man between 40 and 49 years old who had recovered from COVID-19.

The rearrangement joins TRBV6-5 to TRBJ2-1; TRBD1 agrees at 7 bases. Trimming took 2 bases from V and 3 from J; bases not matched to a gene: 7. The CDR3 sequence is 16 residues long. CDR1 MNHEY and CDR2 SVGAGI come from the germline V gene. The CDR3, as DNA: TGTGCCAGCAGTTACGGTCCGAGACAGGGCTACAATGAGCAGTTCTTC. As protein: CASSYGPRQGYNEQFF.

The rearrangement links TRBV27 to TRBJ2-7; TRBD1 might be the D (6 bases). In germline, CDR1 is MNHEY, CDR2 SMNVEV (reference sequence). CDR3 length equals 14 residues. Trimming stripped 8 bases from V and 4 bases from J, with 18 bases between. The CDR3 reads CASGNGQLSYEQYF. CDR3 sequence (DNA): TGTGCCAGCGGCAATGGACAGTTATCTTACGAGCAGTACTTC.

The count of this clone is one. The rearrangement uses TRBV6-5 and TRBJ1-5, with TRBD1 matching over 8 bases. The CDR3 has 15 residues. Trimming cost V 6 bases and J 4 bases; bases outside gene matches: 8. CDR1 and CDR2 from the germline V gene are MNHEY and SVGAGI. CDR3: CASRSGTGQNQPQHF. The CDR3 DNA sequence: TGTGCCAGCAGGTCCGGGACAGGTCAAAATCAGCCCCAGCATTTT.

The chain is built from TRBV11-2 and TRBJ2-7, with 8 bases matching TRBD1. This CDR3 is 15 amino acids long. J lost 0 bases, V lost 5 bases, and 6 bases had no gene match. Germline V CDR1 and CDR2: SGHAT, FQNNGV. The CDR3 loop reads CASSGWDRSSYEQYF. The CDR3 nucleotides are TGTGCCAGCAGCGGCTGGGACAGGAGCTCCTACGAGCAGTACTTC.

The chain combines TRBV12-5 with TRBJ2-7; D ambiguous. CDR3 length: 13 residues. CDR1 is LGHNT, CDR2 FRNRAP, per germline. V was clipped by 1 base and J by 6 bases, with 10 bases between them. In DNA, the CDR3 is TGTGCTAGTGGTTTGGGAATATCGGGCGAGCAGTACTTC. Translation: CASGLGISGEQYF.

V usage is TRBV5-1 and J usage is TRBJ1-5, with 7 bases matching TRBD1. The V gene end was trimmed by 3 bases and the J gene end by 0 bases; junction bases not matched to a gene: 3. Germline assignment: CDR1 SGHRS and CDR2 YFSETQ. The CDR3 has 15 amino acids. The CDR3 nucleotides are TGCGCCAGCAGCTCTTCAGGGGGTAGCAATCAGCCCCAGCATTTT. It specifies CASSSSGGSNQPQHF.

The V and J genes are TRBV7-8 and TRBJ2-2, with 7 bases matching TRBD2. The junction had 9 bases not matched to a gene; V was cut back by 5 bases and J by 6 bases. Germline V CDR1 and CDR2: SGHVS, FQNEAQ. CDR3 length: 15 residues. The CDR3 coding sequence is TGTGCCAGCAGCCCCCGACTAGCTTTGGCCGGGGAGCTGTTTTTT. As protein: CASSPRLALAGELFF.

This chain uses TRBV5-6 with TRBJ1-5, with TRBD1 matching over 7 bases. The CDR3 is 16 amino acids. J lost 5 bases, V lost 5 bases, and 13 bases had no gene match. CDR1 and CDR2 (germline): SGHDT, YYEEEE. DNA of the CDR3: TGTGCCAGCAGTTACCGGAGACAGGGAAGCCATCAGCCCCAGCATTTT. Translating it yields CASSYRRQGSHQPQHF.

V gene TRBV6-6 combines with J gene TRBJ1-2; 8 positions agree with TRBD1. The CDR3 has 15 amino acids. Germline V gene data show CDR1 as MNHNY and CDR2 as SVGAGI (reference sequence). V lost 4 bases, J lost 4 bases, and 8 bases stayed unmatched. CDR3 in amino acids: CASSSYTGTGYGYTF. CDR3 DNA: TGTGCCAGCAGTTCCTATACCGGGACAGGCTATGGCTACACCTTC.

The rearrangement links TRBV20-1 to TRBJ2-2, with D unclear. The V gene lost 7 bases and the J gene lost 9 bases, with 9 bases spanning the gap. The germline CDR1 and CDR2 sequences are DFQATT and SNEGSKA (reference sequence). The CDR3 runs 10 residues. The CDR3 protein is CSGPHRELFF. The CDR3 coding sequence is TGCAGTGGGCCCCACCGGGAGCTGTTTTTT.

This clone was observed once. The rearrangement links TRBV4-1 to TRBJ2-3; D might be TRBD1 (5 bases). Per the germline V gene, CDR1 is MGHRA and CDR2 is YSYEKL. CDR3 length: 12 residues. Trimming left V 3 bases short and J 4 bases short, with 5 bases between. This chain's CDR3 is CASSQGPDTQYF. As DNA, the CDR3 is TGCGCCAGCAGCCAGGGGCCAGATACGCAGTATTTT.

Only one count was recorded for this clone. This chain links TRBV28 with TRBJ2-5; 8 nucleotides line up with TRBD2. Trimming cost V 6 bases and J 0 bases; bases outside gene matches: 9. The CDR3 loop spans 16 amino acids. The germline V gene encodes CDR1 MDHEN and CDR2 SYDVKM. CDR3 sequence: CASSEAGGAYQETQYF. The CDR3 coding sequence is TGTGCCAGCAGCGAGGCGGGAGGCGCGTACCAAGAGACCCAGTACTTC.

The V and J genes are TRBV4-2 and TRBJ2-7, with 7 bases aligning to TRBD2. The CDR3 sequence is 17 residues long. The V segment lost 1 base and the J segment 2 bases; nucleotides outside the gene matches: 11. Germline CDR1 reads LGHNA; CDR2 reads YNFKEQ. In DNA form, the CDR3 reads TGTGCCAGCAGCCAAGGGCCGGACCGGGACTACGCCTACGAGCAGTACTTC. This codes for CASSQGPDRDYAYEQYF.

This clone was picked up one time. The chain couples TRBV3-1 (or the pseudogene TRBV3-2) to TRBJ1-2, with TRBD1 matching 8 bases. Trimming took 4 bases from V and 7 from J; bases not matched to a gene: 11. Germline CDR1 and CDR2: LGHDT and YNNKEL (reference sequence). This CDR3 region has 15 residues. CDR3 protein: CASSPADRGRVGYTF. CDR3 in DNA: TGTGCCAGCAGCCCCGCCGACAGGGGTCGCGTTGGCTACACCTTC.

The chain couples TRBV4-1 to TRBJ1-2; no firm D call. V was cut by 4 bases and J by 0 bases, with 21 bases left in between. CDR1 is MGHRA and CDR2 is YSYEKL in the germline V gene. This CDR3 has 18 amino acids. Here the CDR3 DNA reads TGCGCCAGCAGCCCCAAGTATCTTTCTGAAAGAGCTAACTATGGCTACACCTTC. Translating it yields CASSPKYLSERANYGYTF.

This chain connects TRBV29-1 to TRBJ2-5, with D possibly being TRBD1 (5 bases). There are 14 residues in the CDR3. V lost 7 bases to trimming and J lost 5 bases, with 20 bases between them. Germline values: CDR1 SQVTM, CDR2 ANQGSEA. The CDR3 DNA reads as TGCAGCGCCAGTACAGGTCCCCTCCTGGAGACCCAGTACTTC. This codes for CSASTGPLLETQYF.

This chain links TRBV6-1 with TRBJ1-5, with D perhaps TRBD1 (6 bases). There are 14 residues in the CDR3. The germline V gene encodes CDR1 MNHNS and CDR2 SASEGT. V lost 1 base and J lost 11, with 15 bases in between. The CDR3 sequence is CASSEGTVGLAQHF. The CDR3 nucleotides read TGTGCCAGCAGTGAAGGGACAGTGGGCTTAGCCCAGCATTTT.

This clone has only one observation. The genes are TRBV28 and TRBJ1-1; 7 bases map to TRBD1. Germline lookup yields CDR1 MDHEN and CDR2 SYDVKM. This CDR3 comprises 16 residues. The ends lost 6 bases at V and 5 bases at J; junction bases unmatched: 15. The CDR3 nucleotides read TGTGCCAGCAGAATAGGGGGCACAGGGGAGGTTACTGAAGCTTTCTTT. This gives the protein CASRIGGTGEVTEAFF.

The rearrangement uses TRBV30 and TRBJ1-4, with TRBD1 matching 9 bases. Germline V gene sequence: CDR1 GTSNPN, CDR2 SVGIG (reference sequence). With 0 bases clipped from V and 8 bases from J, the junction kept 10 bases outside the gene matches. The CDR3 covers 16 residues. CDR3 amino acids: CAWSVRGRQGGEKLFF. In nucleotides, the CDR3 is TGTGCCTGGAGTGTACGGGGGAGACAGGGGGGAGAAAAACTGTTTTTT.